These 23 T cell receptor beta chains were all obtained from the same sample, sequenced in a study of blood T cell repertoires in COVID-19. Method: immunoSEQ multiplex PCR; TCRdb's copy keeps in-frame clones and lacks some. The sample shows 250,000 to 300,000 clones, 75% to 85% of them seen only once. Sample: peripheral blood. The receptors originated from a man aged 50-59 years with active or convalescent COVID-19.

The chain employs TRBV6-5 and TRBJ2-7, with 10 nucleotides matching TRBD1. This CDR3 spans 13 amino acids. The V gene's germline CDR1 is MNHEY and CDR2 SVGAGI. The V gene end was trimmed by 4 bases and the J gene end by 6 bases; junction bases not matched to a gene: 3. This CDR3 reads CASSWTGGGEQYF. The CDR3 DNA sequence: TGTGCCAGCAGTTGGACAGGGGGAGGCGAGCAGTACTTC.

V is TRBV29-1 and J is TRBJ2-4; D unclear. The CDR3 is 13 amino acids. Trimming took off 6 bases at V and 7 bases at J, with 16 bases between the two ends. Germline CDR1 reads SQVTM; CDR2 reads ANQGSEA. The CDR3 reads CSVLPAAGNIQYF. In nucleotides, the CDR3 is TGCAGCGTCCTGCCGGCCGCCGGGAACATTCAGTACTTC. Combining the CDR3 with reference TRBV29-1 and TRBJ2-4 gives the whole variable domain SAVISQKPSRDICQRGTSLTIQCQVDSQVTMMFWYRQQPGQSLTLIATANQGSEATYESGFVIDKFPISRPNLTFSTLTVSNMSPEDSSIYLCSVLPAAGNIQYFGAGTRLSVL.

The DNA of the CDR3 is TGTGCCAGCAGCTTAGGAGGACAGGGGGCTAACTATGGCTACACCTTC. The encoded protein is CASSLGGQGANYGYTF. V is TRBV7-2 and J is TRBJ1-2; TRBD1 matches at 10 bases. V was pared by 1 base and J by 0 bases, with 2 bases of the junction left unmatched. Looked up from germline, CDR1 is SGHTA and CDR2 is FQGNSA. The CDR3 consists of 16 residues.

The J gene is TRBJ2-1, the V gene TRBV4-1; D perhaps matches TRBD1 (6 bases). CDR3 length: 18 residues. The V gene's germline CDR1 is MGHRA and CDR2 YSYEKL. V was pared by 2 bases and J by 0 bases, with 17 bases between. DNA for the CDR3: TGCGCCAGCAGCCAAAATCTCTTAAAAGGGGGCTCCTACAATGAGCAGTTCTTC. It yields the protein CASSQNLLKGGSYNEQFF.

This sequence joins TRBV19 and TRBJ1-4, with a tentative D call TRBD1 (5 bases). CDR3 length: 14 residues. The germline V and J ends were trimmed by 5 bases and 2 bases, with 9 bases remaining between them. Germline-derived CDR1 and CDR2 are LNHDA and SQIVND (reference sequence). This CDR3 reads CASSLRGTNEKLFF. CDR3 DNA sequence: TGTGCCAGTAGTCTACGGGGGACTAATGAAAAACTGTTTTTT.

This sequence joins TRBV7-2 and TRBJ2-1, with a possible D match to TRBD2 (6 bases). CDR3 size: 16 residues. Germline V lookup: CDR1 SGHTA, CDR2 FQGNSA. V lost 1 base to trimming and J lost 4 bases, with 14 bases between them. In DNA form, the CDR3 reads TGTGCCAGCAGCTTAGGGGGACTCACCTCTTACAATGAGCAGTTCTTC. This translates into CASSLGGLTSYNEQFF.

This rearrangement joins TRBV28 to TRBJ1-1; D remains unclear. V was shortened by 2 bases and J by 1 base, with 11 bases between the two germline ends. CDR1 and CDR2 from the germline V gene are MDHEN and SYDVKM. The CDR3 runs 15 residues. This CDR3 is CASSLDSLGNTEAFF. The CDR3 DNA reads TGTGCCAGCAGTTTAGACTCTCTAGGGAACACTGAAGCTTTCTTT.

In this sample, this clone turned up a few times. V and J are TRBV19 and TRBJ1-3; D unresolved. CDR3 length: 16 residues. In germline, CDR1 is LNHDA, CDR2 SQIVND (reference sequence). The V gene lost 6 bases and the J gene lost 0 bases, with 15 bases spanning the gap. CDR3 in DNA: TGTGCCAGTAGACCGTCGGCGGCGAGCTCTGGAAACACCATATATTTT. It is translated as CASRPSAASSGNTIYF.

This rearrangement joins TRBV4-3 to TRBJ2-7; D remains unclear. Germline V gives CDR1 LGHNA, CDR2 YSLEER. The V gene lost 0 bases and the J gene lost 6 bases, with 12 bases spanning the gap. The CDR3 contains 14 residues. The CDR3 DNA reads as TGCGCCAGCAGCCAAGATCGCGCAACCCTCGAGCAGTACTTC. This sequence encodes CASSQDRATLEQYF.

This clone showed up just once. This chain links TRBV11-3 with TRBJ2-1, with a tentative D call TRBD2 (6 bases). The CDR3 loop spans 15 amino acids. Germline V gene sequence: CDR1 SGHNT, CDR2 YENEEA. The V gene lost 1 base and the J gene lost 6 bases, with 13 bases spanning the gap. The CDR3 region is CASSLASGSGNEQFF. The CDR3, as DNA: TGTGCCAGCAGCTTAGCTTCGGGTAGCGGCAATGAGCAGTTCTTC. The full variable domain, its missing parts supplied by reference TRBV11-3 and TRBJ2-1, is EAGVVQSPRYKIIEKKQPVAFWCNPISGHNTLYWYLQNLGQGPELLIRYENEEAVDDSQLPKDRFSAERLKGVDSTLKIQPAELGDSAVYLCASSLASGSGNEQFFGPGTRLTVL.

The rearrangement uses TRBV27 and TRBJ1-2; TRBD1 is a possible D gene (5 bases). This CDR3 spans 15 amino acids. CDR1 MNHEY and CDR2 SMNVEV come from the germline V gene (reference sequence). The V end lost 4 bases, the J end lost 4 bases, and 16 bases lay between the germline ends. In DNA form, the CDR3 reads TGTGCCAGCAGTTCAACCGCGACAGAGCGCTATGGCTACACCTTC. It specifies CASSSTATERYGYTF.

The chain carries TRBV14 and TRBJ1-3; D is ambiguous. Germline-derived CDR1 and CDR2 are SGHDN and FVKESK. There are 19 residues in the CDR3. The germline V and J ends were trimmed by 3 bases and 0 bases, with 21 bases remaining between them. The CDR3 protein is CASSQEERGLTFSGNTIYF. In nucleotides, the CDR3 is TGTGCCAGCAGCCAGGAAGAGCGGGGTCTTACTTTCTCTGGAAACACCATATATTTT.

The DNA of the CDR3 is TGTGCCAGCAGTCCTCCCTTTTTCGGACTAGCCACAGATACGCAGTATTTT. Amino acid sequence: CASSPPFFGLATDTQYF. This sequence joins TRBV28 and TRBJ2-3; 8 bases match TRBD2. The CDR3 runs to 17 residues. Germline-derived CDR1 and CDR2 are MDHEN and SYDVKM. J lost 2 bases, V lost 5 bases, and 12 bases had no gene match.

The chain employs TRBV7-6 and TRBJ2-7; TRBD2 might be the D (6 bases). The CDR3 consists of 17 residues. CDR1 is SGHVS and CDR2 is FNYEAQ in the germline V gene. V gave up 0 bases and J gave up 0 bases, with 15 bases separating them. The CDR3 DNA is TGTGCCAGCAGCTTAGCTGCGGGGACTGCCAGCTCCTACGAGCAGTACTTC. Protein: CASSLAAGTASSYEQYF.

This clone was counted a single time. The chain employs TRBV27 and TRBJ1-4; D may be TRBD1 (5 bases). The CDR3 is 14 residues long. The ends were cut back, 7 bases at V and 3 bases at J, with 12 bases in the middle. Germline CDR1 is MNHEY and CDR2 is SMNVEV (reference sequence). This CDR3 is CASNVGGANEKLFF. For the CDR3, the DNA is TGTGCCAGCAACGTGGGGGGGGCTAATGAAAAACTGTTTTTT.

This clone turned up a few times. The gene calls are TRBV28 and TRBJ2-5, with 8 bases aligning to TRBD1. The CDR3 totals 13 residues. Per germline, CDR1 MDHEN and CDR2 SYDVKM. The junction had 1 base not matched to a gene; V was cut back by 5 bases and J by 2 bases. The CDR3 bases are TGTGCCAGCAGTAACAGGGGGCAAGAGACCCAGTACTTC. It codes for CASSNRGQETQYF.

The chain is built from TRBV4-1 and TRBJ2-1; a weak D match, TRBD2 (6 bases). Germline V gene lookup returns CDR1 MGHRA and CDR2 YSYEKL. The V end was cut by 1 base, the J end by 8 bases, with 15 bases between. The CDR3 has 15 residues. CDR3 DNA sequence: TGCGCCAGCAGCCAAGCTCACGGGGGTACCTATGAGCAGTTCTTC. Translation: CASSQAHGGTYEQFF.

The chain links TRBV6-1 to TRBJ1-5, with D possibly TRBD1 on 5 matching bases. Germline CDR1 and CDR2: MNHNS and SASEGT. V lost 4 bases, J lost 7 bases, and 8 bases lay in between. The CDR3 is 12 residues long. CDR3 region: CASSAGGQPQHF. The CDR3 coding sequence is TGTGCCAGCAGTGCGGGGGGGCAGCCCCAGCATTTT.

The chain links TRBV28 to TRBJ2-3, with 10 bases aligning to TRBD2. This CDR3 comprises 16 residues. Germline CDR1 MDHEN, CDR2 SYDVKM. Trimming cost V 4 bases and J 2 bases; bases outside gene matches: 6. CDR3 sequence reads: CASSSIAGGLTDTQYF. In DNA form, the CDR3 reads TGTGCCAGCAGTTCGATAGCGGGAGGCCTCACAGATACGCAGTATTTT.

The chain employs TRBV2 and TRBJ1-2, with 7 bases fitting TRBD1. This CDR3 has 14 residues. V dropped 5 bases and J dropped 3; count of bases not matched to a gene: 6. Germline CDR1 SNHLY, CDR2 FYNNEI. In DNA form, the CDR3 reads TGTGCCAGCAGTCCCGACAGGGTTTACTATGGCTACACCTTC. Protein sequence: CASSPDRVYYGYTF.

This chain joins TRBV11-2 and TRBJ2-1, with D hard to call. The CDR3 is made up of 15 amino acids. V lost 5 bases to trimming and J lost 1 base, with 12 bases between them. The germline gives CDR1 SGHAT, CDR2 FQNNGV. CDR3 in amino acids: CASSPRLASYNEQFF. The CDR3 bases are TGTGCCAGCAGCCCAAGACTGGCGTCCTACAATGAGCAGTTCTTC. Together with reference TRBV11-2 and TRBJ2-1, the CDR3 gives the full variable domain: EAGVAQSPRYKIIEKRQSVAFWCNPISGHATLYWYQQILGQGPKLLIQFQNNGVVDDSQLPKDRFSAERLKGVDSTLKIQPAKLEDSAVYLCASSPRLASYNEQFFGPGTRLTVL.

The J gene is TRBJ1-3, the V gene TRBV30; TRBD1 might be the D (5 bases). Germline CDR1 GTSNPN, CDR2 SVGIG (reference sequence). The CDR3 covers 14 residues. Trimming took 5 bases from V and 0 from J, leaving 11 bases between them. CDR3 sequence: CAWGGRGSGNTIYF. The CDR3 nucleotides are TGTGCCTGGGGAGGGAGGGGCTCTGGAAACACCATATATTTT.

The J gene is TRBJ1-3, the V gene TRBV3-1 (or the pseudogene TRBV3-2), with D uncertain. Germline assignment: CDR1 LGHDT and CDR2 YNNKEL (reference sequence). CDR3 length: 14 residues. Trimming shortened V by 4 bases and J by 0 bases, and 7 bases separated the two germline ends. The CDR3 DNA follows: TGTGCCAGCAGCCCACAGAGCTCTGGAAACACCATATATTTT. As protein: CASSPQSSGNTIYF.